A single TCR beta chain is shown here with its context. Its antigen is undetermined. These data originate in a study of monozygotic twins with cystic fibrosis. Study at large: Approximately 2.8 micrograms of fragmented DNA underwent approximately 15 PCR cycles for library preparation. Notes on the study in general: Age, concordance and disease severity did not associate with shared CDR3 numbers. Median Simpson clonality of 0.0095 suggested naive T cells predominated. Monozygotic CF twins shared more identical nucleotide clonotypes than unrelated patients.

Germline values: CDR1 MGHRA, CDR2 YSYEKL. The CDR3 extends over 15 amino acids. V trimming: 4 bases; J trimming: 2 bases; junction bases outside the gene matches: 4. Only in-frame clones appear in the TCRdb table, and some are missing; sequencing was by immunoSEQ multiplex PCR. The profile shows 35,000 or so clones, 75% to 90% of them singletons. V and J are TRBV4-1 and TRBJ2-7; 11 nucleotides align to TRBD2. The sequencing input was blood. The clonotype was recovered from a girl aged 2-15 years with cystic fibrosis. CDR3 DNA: TGCGCCAGCAGCCCCTCTAGCGGGGGGCCCTACGAGCAGTACTTC. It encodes CASSPSSGGPYEQYF.